This T cell receptor beta chain derives from a study of immune cell composition in non-small cell lung cancer. This clone was recorded a few times. Germline V gene sequence: CDR1 SGHNT, CDR2 YYREEE (reference sequence). This CDR3 has 15 residues. V shed 4 bases and J 4 bases; nucleotides not matched to a gene: 5. Clones were read by immunoSEQ multiplex PCR, and TCRdb kept only the in-frame ones, dropping some. Found here are 14,000 to 15,000 clones, roughly two thirds of them singletons; the top ten hold around 8.1%. The sample taken for sequencing was lung tumor tissue. This sequence originates from a human donor with non-small cell lung cancer. The chain combines TRBV5-4 with TRBJ1-4; 9 bases are a match to TRBD1. Here the CDR3 reads CASSPRTGVNEKLFF. The CDR3 coding sequence is TGTGCCAGCAGCCCCCGGACAGGGGTTAATGAAAAACTGTTTTTT. Variable domain in full (rest from reference TRBV5-4 and TRBJ1-4): ETGVTQSPTHLIKTRGQQVTLRCSSQSGHNTVSWYQQALGQGPQFIFQYYREEENGRGNFPPRFSGLQFPNYSSELNVNALELDDSALYLCASSPRTGVNEKLFFGSGTQLSVL.